The 10 T cell receptor beta chains reported below all come from one sample, sequenced in a study of blood T cell repertoires in COVID-19. The data were produced by immunoSEQ multiplex PCR, yet TCRdb's version contains in-frame clones alone and is incomplete. The sample shows roughly 330,000 clones, more than 75% of them seen only once. Material for sequencing was peripheral blood. These receptors were taken from a woman aged 45-65 years with acute or convalescent COVID-19.

The chain combines TRBV25-1 with TRBJ2-7; D not resolved. Germline CDR1 reads MGHDK; CDR2 reads SYGVNS. V lost 3 bases and J lost 4, with 10 bases in between. The CDR3 sequence is 13 residues long. CDR3 protein: CASSDHQTYEQYF. The CDR3 bases are TGTGCCAGCAGTGACCACCAAACTTACGAGCAGTACTTC.

V usage is TRBV18 and J usage is TRBJ2-7; the D gene is possibly TRBD1 (5 bases). In germline, CDR1 is KGHSH, CDR2 LQKENI. V dropped 1 base and J dropped 0 bases, with 7 bases sitting between them. The CDR3 contains 14 residues. The DNA of the CDR3 is TGTGCCAGCTCACCACTGGGGCTCTCCTACGAGCAGTACTTC. This translates into CASSPLGLSYEQYF.

The chain employs TRBV2 and TRBJ1-3; D gene uncertain. CDR3 size: 14 residues. V lost 2 bases and J lost 2, with 7 bases in between. Germline lookup yields CDR1 SNHLY and CDR2 FYNNEI. CDR3 sequence (DNA): TGTGCCAGCAGTGAACTAGGCACTGGAAACACCATATATTTT. Its protein product is CASSELGTGNTIYF.

This chain links TRBV18 with TRBJ1-5; TRBD1 is a possible D gene (6 bases). V lost 3 bases, J lost 3 bases, and 12 bases lay in between. CDR3 length equals 15 residues. Per germline, CDR1 KGHSH and CDR2 LQKENI. The CDR3 here is CASSPAAGDNQPQHF. The CDR3 region has the DNA TGTGCCAGCTCACCCGCGGCAGGGGACAATCAGCCCCAGCATTTT. Full variable domain (outside the CDR3, taken from reference TRBV18 and TRBJ1-5): NAGVMQNPRHLVRRRGQEARLRCSPMKGHSHVYWYRQLPEEGLKFMVYLQKENIIDESGMPKERFSAEFPKEGPSILRIQQVVRGDSAAYFCASSPAAGDNQPQHFGDGTRLSIL.

The chain links TRBV19 to TRBJ2-1, with 9 bases fitting TRBD1. The CDR3 has 14 amino acids. V lost 7 bases and J lost 7; bases outside the gene matches: 8. The germline CDR1 and CDR2 sequences are LNHDA and SQIVND (reference sequence). The CDR3 region is CASKGQGDGNEQFF. CDR3 bases: TGTGCCAGTAAGGGACAGGGCGATGGGAATGAGCAGTTCTTC.

The chain couples TRBV3-1 (or the pseudogene TRBV3-2) to TRBJ2-1, with 7 bases lining up with TRBD1. Unmatched junction bases numbered 12, after V lost 8 bases and J lost 5 bases. The CDR3 extends over 15 amino acids. The V gene's germline CDR1 is LGHDT and CDR2 YNNKEL (reference sequence). The CDR3 sequence: CASRDRDHYNNEQFF. In DNA form, the CDR3 reads TGTGCCAGCCGCGACAGGGACCATTATAACAATGAGCAGTTCTTC.

DNA for the CDR3: TGTGCCAGCTCACCACCGAGAGGGAGCACGTACGAGCAGTACTTC. Translating it yields CASSPPRGSTYEQYF. V and J are TRBV18 and TRBJ2-7; possible D gene TRBD2, 5 bases. The CDR3 runs 15 residues. Between the trimmed V and J ends, which lost 0 bases and 4 bases, there was a span of 13 bases. Germline loops: CDR1 KGHSH, CDR2 LQKENI.

The chain carries TRBV5-1 and TRBJ2-1, with 8 bases aligning to TRBD2. The CDR3 has 16 amino acids. In germline, CDR1 is SGHRS, CDR2 YFSETQ. The junction had 6 bases not matched to a gene; V was cut back by 0 bases and J by 4 bases. CDR3 sequence reads: CASSLAGSGTYNEQFF. In DNA form, the CDR3 reads TGCGCCAGCAGCTTGGCTGGTAGCGGGACATACAATGAGCAGTTCTTC.

This clone was observed a single time. The chain combines TRBV2 with TRBJ2-3; 9 bases match TRBD1. CDR3 length: 16 amino acids. Trimming at V came to 0 bases and at J to 4 bases, leaving 5 bases not matched to a gene. In germline, CDR1 is SNHLY, CDR2 FYNNEI. In DNA, the CDR3 is TGTGCCAGCAGTGAAGCGTGGACAGGGGCGGCAGATACGCAGTATTTT. Translation gives CASSEAWTGAADTQYF.

Turning to this clone: The identical CDR3 is also encoded by other nucleotide sequences in the sample. V is TRBV2 and J is TRBJ2-2; D gene uncertain. The V gene's germline CDR1 is SNHLY and CDR2 FYNNEI. This CDR3 has 13 residues. The V gene lost 6 bases and the J gene lost 1 base, with 6 bases spanning the gap. This CDR3 reads CASSAGNTGELFF. The DNA for the CDR3 is TGTGCCAGCAGCGCAGGGAACACCGGGGAGCTGTTTTTT.